The 23 T cell receptor gamma chains presented below share a single source sample, sequenced in a study of γδ T cells in repeated Plasmodium falciparum infection. TCRdb redid clone calling on the multiplex PCR reads using CATT. The sample carries approximately 32,000 gamma-chain clones, more than 1.4% recorded once. Bulk repertoires came from Vgamma9/Vdelta2+ or Vdelta2-negative gammadelta T cells flow-sorted from PBMC. The sample was gamma-delta T cells from blood. These receptors were taken from a pool of human donors (malaria-infected and uninfected, not separated).

There are many counts of this clone. TCRdb pairs this DNA with a much larger clone's protein that differs at residue 14, likely a read error; the protein shown was translated from the DNA. The V gene is TRGV9, but the J gene lacks a call. Germline V lookup: CDR1 GITISATS, CDR2 ISYDGTV (reference sequence). The CDR3 loop spans 16 amino acids. The CDR3 bases are TGTGCCTTGTGGGAGGTCGCTGAGTTGGGCAAAAAAATCGAGGTATTT. Its translation: CALWEVAELGKKIEVF.

Remarks on this clone: The TCRdb record carries a much larger clone's protein, which differs from this DNA's translation at residue 7; a read error is the likely cause, and the protein listed here is the DNA translation. This chain joins TRGV9 and TRGJ1 or TRGJ2. Assignment of the J gene here rests on matching the DNA to germline, because TCRdb gives none. Germline CDR1 is GITISATS and CDR2 is ISYDGTV (reference sequence). The junction had 8 bases not matched to a gene; V was cut back by 6 bases and J by 9 bases. The CDR3 extends over 11 amino acids. The CDR3 region is CALWWTCKKLF. CDR3 coding DNA: TGTGCCTTGTGGTGGACTTGTAAGAAACTCTTT.

To note about this clone: This clone may be a read error of a much larger clone one base away. For the CDR3, the DNA is TGTGCCACCTGGGACAGGCCATGTAATTATAAGAGACTCTTT. The encoded protein is CATWDRPCNYKRLF. The gene calls are TRGV5 and TRGJ1 or TRGJ2. From germline, CDR1 is VINAFY and CDR2 YDVSNSKD. The CDR3 has 14 amino acids.

As for this clone: TCRdb's protein for this DNA is that of a much larger clone and differs from the translation at residue 7, likely a read error; the protein shown is the DNA translation. The rearrangement joins TRGV9 to TRGJ1 or TRGJ2. Here the J gene was assigned by germline matching of the DNA, as TCRdb has none. Germline CDR1 GITISATS, CDR2 ISYDGTV (reference sequence). V trimming: 0 bases; J trimming: 3 bases; junction bases outside the gene matches: 5. This CDR3 has 14 amino acids. The CDR3 DNA reads as TGTGCCTTGTGGGAGGTGTACGGTTATTATAAGAAACTCTTT. Its translation: CALWEVYGYYKKLF.

The sample holds many counts of this clone. A read error likely explains why the TCRdb protein, taken from a much larger clone, differs from this DNA's translation at residue 5; the protein shown is translated from the DNA. This sequence joins TRGV9 and TRGJP. The ends lost 5 bases at V and 7 bases at J; junction bases unmatched: 17. This CDR3 has 19 residues. CDR1 is GITISATS and CDR2 is ISYDGTV in the germline V gene (reference sequence). CDR3: CALWGVDPPGELGKKIKVF. CDR3 coding DNA: TGTGCCTTGTGGGGGGTTGACCCCCCTGGGGAGTTGGGCAAAAAAATCAAGGTATTT.

Regarding this clone: Since a far larger clone is one base different, this is likely a read error. The same CDR3 arises from other DNA sequences in this sample as well. V is TRGV9 and J is TRGJ1 or TRGJ2. The J gene comes from matching the DNA to germline here; TCRdb lacks it. From germline, CDR1 is GITISATS and CDR2 ISYDGTV (reference sequence). The CDR3 consists of 14 residues. V gave up 4 bases and J gave up 3 bases; unmatched junction bases: 9. The CDR3 DNA reads TGTGCCTTGTGGGAACAGCGGGGTTATTATAAGAAACTCTTT. As protein: CALWEQRGYYKKLF.

This clone was counted at least ten times. The protein in TCRdb stems from a much larger clone and differs at residue 6 from this DNA's translation, likely a read error; here the protein is translated from the DNA. The J gene is TRGJ1 or TRGJ2, the V gene TRGV3. Germline V gives CDR1 VTNTFY, CDR2 YDVSTARD (reference sequence). The CDR3 has 13 amino acids. V was clipped by 3 bases and J by 4 bases; unmatched bases: 6. This chain's CDR3 is CATWDPWYYKKLF. In DNA form, the CDR3 reads TGTGCCACCTGGGACCCGTGGTATTATAAGAAACTCTTT.

This clone occurred many times. The TCRdb protein comes from a much larger clone and disagrees with this DNA's translation at residue 8, likely due to a read error; the protein given here is derived from the DNA. The CDR3 nucleotides are TGTGCCTTGTGGGAGGTGCATATCACTGGTTGGTTCAAGATATTT. Protein product: CALWEVHITGWFKIF. The V gene is TRGV9, the J gene TRGJP1. The trim removed 0 bases at V and 4 bases at J, leaving 5 bases unmatched. Per the germline V gene, CDR1 is GITISATS and CDR2 is ISYDGTV (reference sequence). CDR3 length: 15 residues.

By share of the sample, this clone is medium-sized. V and J are TRGV9 and TRGJP. The CDR3 contains 17 residues. V shed 3 bases and J 4 bases; nucleotides not matched to a gene: 6. CDR1 is GITISATS and CDR2 is ISYDGTV in the germline V gene (reference sequence). The CDR3 is CALWESSQELGKKIKVF. CDR3 DNA sequence: TGTGCCTTGTGGGAGTCCTCCCAAGAGTTGGGCAAAAAAATCAAGGTATTT.

Relative to its sample, this clone is medium-sized. A read error is likely here: a far larger clone is one base away. In the same sample, other DNA sequences code for this CDR3. The chain links TRGV9 to TRGJP2. Germline loops: CDR1 GITISATS, CDR2 ISYDGTV (reference sequence). The CDR3 has 15 residues. CDR3 protein: CALWEPVGSDWIKTF. CDR3 nucleotide sequence: TGTGCCTTGTGGGAGCCGGTCGGTAGCGATTGGATCAAGACGTTT.

This clone was counted many times. Germline and junction disagree at one end, which may indicate a read error. This CDR3 is CALREVQYYKKLF. CDR3 coding DNA: TGTGCCTTGCGGGAGGTGCAGTATTATAAGAAACTCTTT. The chain has TRGV9 and TRGJ1 or TRGJ2. The CDR3 totals 13 residues. CDR1 and CDR2 (germline): GITISATS, ISYDGTV (reference sequence).

This clone appeared many times. TCRdb records a much larger clone's protein for this DNA, with a difference at residue 6 that likely arises from a read error; the protein given is the translation of the DNA. This chain joins TRGV9 and TRGJP1. The J gene, missing from TCRdb, was assigned here through DNA to germline matching. CDR1 GITISATS and CDR2 ISYDGTV come from the germline V gene (reference sequence). J gave up 8 bases and V 2 bases, and 8 bases lay outside the gene matches. The CDR3 has 14 residues. CDR3 coding DNA: TGTGCCTTGTGGGAGGCTCGGGGGGGTTGGTTCAAGATATTT. It translates to CALWEARGGWFKIF.

This clone appeared a few times. The translation of this DNA and the TCRdb protein of a much larger clone differ at residue 5, probably owing to a read error; the protein shown here is translated from the DNA. This rearrangement joins TRGV2 to TRGJ1 or TRGJ2. Germline matching of the DNA provided the J gene here, since TCRdb leaves it blank. The length of the CDR3 is 13 residues. Trimming took 5 bases from V and 6 from J; bases not matched to a gene: 10. CDR1 is EGSNGY, CDR2 YDSYNSKV, per germline. DNA for the CDR3: TGTGCCACCTGGGGCGCCCGGGGTTATAAGAAACTCTTT. It specifies CATWGARGYKKLF.

This clone was found a few times. TCRdb attributes to this sequence the protein of a much larger clone, which differs from the DNA translation at residue 12; a read error is likely, and the protein displayed is translated from the DNA. The J gene is TRGJP, the V gene TRGV9. The CDR3 is made up of 17 amino acids. CDR1 is GITISATS and CDR2 is ISYDGTV in the germline V gene (reference sequence). The CDR3 sequence: CALWEVPQELGNKIKVF. The CDR3 bases are TGTGCCTTGTGGGAGGTCCCGCAAGAGTTGGGCAACAAAATCAAGGTATTT.

This clone was detected a few times. A far more abundant clone sits one base away, making this likely a read error. The sample holds other DNA sequences that translate to the same CDR3. The V and J genes are TRGV9 and TRGJP. Assignment of the J gene here rests on matching the DNA to germline, because TCRdb gives none. Germline values: CDR1 GITISATS, CDR2 ISYDGTV (reference sequence). CDR3 length equals 17 residues. The CDR3 DNA reads TGTGCCTTGTGGGAGGGAGGAGGAGAGCTGGGCAAAAAAATCAAGGTATTT. It yields the protein CALWEGGGELGKKIKVF.

This clone has just a few counts. TCRdb assigns this DNA the protein of a much larger clone, which departs from its translation at residue 3; this likely reflects a read error, and the protein shown comes from translating the DNA. J is TRGJ1 or TRGJ2 and V is TRGV2. No J gene is reported in TCRdb; it was inferred here by comparing the DNA with germline. CDR1 is EGSNGY, CDR2 YDSYNSKV, per germline. The CDR3 contains 13 residues. The chain's CDR3 is CAAWDGLSYKKLF. The CDR3 nucleotides read TGTGCCGCCTGGGACGGGCTCTCTTATAAGAAACTCTTT.

Comment on this clone: Only one base separates this from a far larger clonotype, so it likely reflects a read error. At the DNA level, this CDR3 is encoded by other sequences in the same sample as well. The V and J genes are TRGV3 and TRGJ1 or TRGJ2. Germline-derived CDR1 and CDR2 are VTNTFY and YDVSTARD (reference sequence). This CDR3 spans 13 amino acids. The DNA of the CDR3 is TGTGCAACCTGGGACAGGCAGTGCTATAAGAAACTCTTT. It specifies CATWDRQCYKKLF.

Turning to this clone: With only one base between it and a far larger clone, this is likely a read error. The rearrangement uses TRGV4 and TRGJ1 or TRGJ2. Per the germline V gene, CDR1 is EGSTGY and CDR2 is YDSYTSSV. This CDR3 has 13 residues. The CDR3 DNA follows: TGTGCCACCTGGGACTCTCTAAATTATAAGAAGCTCTTT. Its protein is CATWDSLNYKKLF.

This clone was seen a handful of times. The chain couples TRGV9 to TRGJP. The J gene is absent in TCRdb and was assigned here via DNA matching to germline. V trimming: 0 bases; J trimming: 16 bases; junction bases outside the gene matches: 21. CDR3 length equals 19 residues. Germline V gene data show CDR1 as GITISATS and CDR2 as ISYDGTV (reference sequence). The CDR3 DNA is TGTGCCTTGTGGGAGGTGCATGAATCAGAGTTGGGCAAAAAAAAAATCAAGGTATTT. Its translation: CALWEVHESELGKKKIKVF.

Details on this clone: A read error is the likely source, as a far larger clone sits one nucleotide away. The gene calls are TRGV8 and TRGJP1. Matching the DNA to germline supplied the J gene, which TCRdb does not give. Per the germline V gene, CDR1 is VENAVY and CDR2 is YDSYNSRV. The length of the CDR3 is 11 residues. Trimming at V came to 5 bases and at J to 12 bases, leaving 6 bases not matched to a gene. This CDR3 reads CATWASGFKIF. The CDR3 DNA sequence: TGTGCCACCTGGGCATCTGGGTTCAAGATATTT.

This clone appeared a few times. The amino acid sequence in TCRdb belongs to a much larger clone and departs from this DNA's translation at residue 4, likely a sequencing read error; the sequence shown is translated from the DNA. The chain is built from TRGV3 and TRGJP2. TCRdb supplies no J gene; here it was assigned by aligning the nucleotide sequence to germline. The CDR3 length is 17 residues. CDR1 VTNTFY and CDR2 YDVSTARD come from the germline V gene (reference sequence). The chain's CDR3 is CATRDRPMLVGDWIKTF. Here the CDR3 DNA reads TGTGCCACCCGGGACAGGCCTATGTTAGTTGGTGATTGGATCAAGACGTTT.

This clone was recorded at least ten times. The protein given by TCRdb reflects a much larger clone and differs at residue 16 from this DNA's translation, likely from a read error; the protein shown is the DNA's translation. No J gene was named, though the V gene is TRGV9. Germline CDR1 reads GITISATS; CDR2 reads ISYDGTV (reference sequence). The CDR3 has 18 residues. The CDR3 spells CALWEVGTQELGKKIEVF. The CDR3 coding sequence is TGTGCCTTGTGGGAGGTGGGTACGCAAGAGTTGGGCAAAAAAATCGAGGTATTT.

As concerns this clone: TCRdb pairs this DNA with a much larger clone's protein that differs at residue 15, likely a read error; the protein shown was translated from the DNA. The J segment was not called; the V segment is TRGV9. Germline V gives CDR1 GITISATS, CDR2 ISYDGTV (reference sequence). The CDR3 is 17 residues long. The CDR3 protein is CALWEPTTPWNYYKELF. CDR3 nucleotides: TGTGCCTTGTGGGAGCCAACAACCCCCTGGAATTATTATAAGGAACTCTTT.